This TCR beta chain was captured in a study of blood T cell repertoires in COVID-19. The length of the CDR3 is 14 residues. V was clipped by 4 bases and J by 3 bases, with 14 bases between them. CDR1 is SGDLS and CDR2 is YYNGEE in the germline V gene. Source study methods: Reference gene primer amplification yielded estimated nucleated cell counts. Repertoires were generated with immunoSEQ multiplex PCR, while TCRdb's copy carries only in-frame clones and drops some. V, J and clone size are taken as reported in that table, and D and trimming were inferred from the DNA itself. Counted here are 250,000 to 300,000 clones, around 86% occurring once; the ten biggest clones make up 0.94%.

The gene calls are TRBV9 and TRBJ2-7; D is unresolved. The material sequenced was peripheral blood. This TCR came from a woman aged 35 to 49 who had recovered from COVID-19. CDR3 bases: TGTGCCAGCAGCCCGATGACACGCGACTACGAGCAGTACTTC. Its protein product is CASSPMTRDYEQYF.